This record covers a single T cell receptor (beta chain). The data stem from a study of technical replicates of blood from a handful of donors. TCRdb's table, derived via immunoSEQ multiplex PCR, lists solely in-frame clones and lacks some. The repertoire has 60,000 to 75,000 clones, about 97% of them found once; the top ten carry roughly 0.3%. The sequence was obtained from a human donor in good health. The material sequenced was T cells isolated from PBMCs.

CDR3: CASSLSSYNEQFF. The CDR3 coding sequence is TGTGCCAGCAGCTTGAGCTCCTACAATGAGCAGTTCTTC. The chain couples TRBV11-3 to TRBJ2-1; no firm D call. The V end was cut by 3 bases, the J end by 0 bases, with 3 bases between. Germline V gives CDR1 SGHNT, CDR2 YENEEA. The CDR3 spans 13 residues.